The sequence of this TCR beta chain was determined in a study of blood T cell repertoires in COVID-19 (dated by TCRdb to 2019 to 2021). Background on the whole study: The collaborator samples originated in the United States, Italy and Spain and spanned the acute and convalescent phases of COVID-19. A de-identified subject ID, COVID-19 status, age in years and sex were almost always included in the sample metadata. Deeply sampled blood TCRbeta repertoires from subjects exposed to, actively infected with, or recovered from COVID-19 were included in the dataset. Where available, HLA class I and class II types were obtained from metadata supplied by the sample provider rather than from assay-based typing. The samples were drawn from the first 160 participants of the ongoing ImmuneRACE study and from 1,200 or so subjects provided by 6 global collaborators. The prospective study material was composed of cDNA or gDNA derived from T cells, B-cell-depleted T cells, or PBMCs. The repertoires were released in a freely available public database intended as a resource for research on the immune response to SARS-CoV-2. Points the paper makes about the study in general: How much clinical and demographic metadata was included differed by source and by participant, and the metadata was provided uncurated.

The immunoSEQ Assay, a bias-controlled multiplex PCR, was used to amplify TCRbeta CDR3 regions from genomic DNA. Regarding the original processing steps: The number of nucleated cells in each sample was estimated from the amplification of reference gene primers within the assay. To quantify the absolute abundance of each unique TCRbeta CDR3 rearrangement, sequence reads were collapsed and filtered. For each sample, productive Simpson clonality was calculated as the square root of Simpson's diversity index across productive rearrangements. TCRdb mirrors the immuneACCESS table, restricted to in-frame sequences. Some clones are absent from its copies; in checked studies, under half trace to an unresolved V gene, and the reason for the others is unknown. Clone size and the V and J calls come from that table; the DNA yielded D and trimming. For this sample the table gives roughly 180,000 clones, of which 70% to 85% were detected only once. The ten largest clones take up roughly 1.2% of the sample.

A second Seattle source provided samples from volunteer blood donors who had recovered from COVID-19. Each collaborating institution followed its own protocols to collect whole blood in K2EDTA tubes. For TCRbeta analysis, collaborator samples were shipped as frozen whole blood, as isolated PBMCs, or as DNA extracted from either sample type. Note on this clone: No antigen is known for it. The sample holds no much larger clone one base away, and base qualities are not on file.

V lost 6 bases and J lost 13 bases, and the count of bases not matched to a germline gene is 17. CDR1 and CDR2 were assigned from the germline V gene as SQVTM and ANQGSEA. The CDR3 runs 13 amino acids, cysteine and phenylalanine included. The only DNA kept is the CDR3, 39 bases in frame from the first base. The source of this sequence is a man aged 55 to 70 who had recovered from COVID-19. The sample taken for sequencing was peripheral blood. The chain uses TRBV29-1 and TRBJ1-2, with 7 bases in between that match TRBD1. The nucleotide sequence is TGCAGCGTGACGTCGGACAGGAGATCCTCCTTCACCTTC. Its protein is CSVTSDRRSSFTF.